Following are 19 T cell receptor beta chains from one sample sequenced in a study of blood T cell repertoires in COVID-19. The assay was immunoSEQ multiplex PCR, and TCRdb's table has in-frame clones only and misses some. This repertoire shows about 530,000 clones, about 88% found once; its top ten account for roughly 7.3%. The sequenced sample was peripheral blood. The origin of the receptors is a woman in her 50s with COVID-19, enrolled during active disease.

The chain combines TRBV21-1 with TRBJ2-7; TRBD1, the D gene given by the table, was not confirmed from the DNA. TRBV21-1 constitutes a pseudogene. The CDR3 covers 14 residues. Here the CDR3 DNA reads TGTGCCAGCAGCTCTCCTGCCCAGGGCCACCCCAAGTACTTC. Translating it yields CASSSPAQGHPKYF.

This chain joins TRBV24-1 and TRBJ2-7, with D perhaps TRBD2 (6 bases). V was clipped by 0 bases and J by 2 bases, with 13 bases between them. This CDR3 region has 16 residues. Germline V gene data show CDR1 as KGHDR and CDR2 as SFDVKD. The CDR3 DNA is TGTGCCACCAGTGATTTGTGGGGGGATGGAGCCTACGAGCAGTACTTC. Residues: CATSDLWGDGAYEQYF.

This rearrangement joins TRBV3-1 (or the pseudogene TRBV3-2) to TRBJ1-1; 8 bases fit TRBD1. With V trimmed by 0 bases and J by 8 bases, 2 bases remained unmatched. The CDR3 runs 13 residues. Germline V gene lookup returns CDR1 LGHDT and CDR2 YNNKEL (reference sequence). The DNA for the CDR3 is TGTGCCAGCAGCCAAGATTGGGACAGGGAAGCTTTCTTT. It is translated as CASSQDWDREAFF.

This chain links TRBV6-4 with TRBJ1-2; TRBD1 aligns across 7 bases. The CDR3 has 13 residues. CDR1 is MRHNA and CDR2 is SNTAGT in the germline V gene. The junction had 1 base not matched to a gene; V was cut back by 3 bases and J by 3 bases. The CDR3 DNA sequence: TGTGCCAGCAGTGAAACAGGGGACTATGGCTACACCTTC. It translates to CASSETGDYGYTF.

This clone is a singleton in its sample. The chain links TRBV11-3 to TRBJ2-7, with a weak D call TRBD2 (6 bases). Germline V lookup: CDR1 SGHNT, CDR2 YENEEA. This CDR3 region has 18 residues. Deletions cut 1 base from V and 2 bases from J, with 21 bases between. CDR3 sequence: CASSLGAPYAGTPYEQYF. Written as DNA, the CDR3 is TGTGCCAGCAGCTTAGGGGCCCCCTATGCGGGGACCCCCTACGAGCAGTACTTC.

The chain's CDR3 is CAWSETQGRLFF. In DNA, the CDR3 is TGTGCCTGGAGTGAAACACAGGGGCGGCTGTTTTTT. The chain is built from TRBV30 and TRBJ1-4, with 7 nucleotides matching TRBD1. V shed 1 base, J shed 14 bases, and the junction held 7 bases outside the gene matches. The CDR3 extends over 12 amino acids. Germline CDR1 and CDR2: GTSNPN and SVGIG (reference sequence).

This clone has just one count. The CDR3 DNA sequence: TGTGCCAGCTCACCGTCTGGGGGCAAGGGCTATGGCTACACCTTC. Amino acid sequence: CASSPSGGKGYGYTF. The genes are TRBV18 and TRBJ1-2; maybe TRBD1 (6 bases). The V gene's germline CDR1 is KGHSH and CDR2 LQKENI. Trimming removed 3 bases at V and 4 bases at J, with 15 bases between. The CDR3 length is 15 residues.

This chain links TRBV7-8 with TRBJ2-7; 7 bases fit TRBD2. The CDR3 totals 15 residues. Losses at the gene ends were 5 bases for V and 0 bases for J; bases not matched to a gene: 7. In germline, CDR1 is SGHVS, CDR2 FQNEAQ. In DNA, the CDR3 is TGTGCCAGCAGCCACCGGGACTACCTCTCCTACGAGCAGTACTTC. Translating it yields CASSHRDYLSYEQYF.

This chain uses TRBV7-3 with TRBJ2-7; the D gene is possibly TRBD1 (6 bases). Germline loops: CDR1 SGHTA, CDR2 FQGTGA. This CDR3 spans 14 amino acids. With 2 bases removed from V and 2 bases from J, the gap between germline ends came to 10 bases. As DNA, the CDR3 is TGTGCCAGCAGCTTATCGCAGGGGCCCTACGAGCAGTACTTC. Translated: CASSLSQGPYEQYF. Together with reference TRBV7-3 and TRBJ2-7, the CDR3 gives the full variable domain: GAGVSQTPSNKVTEKGKYVELRCDPISGHTALYWYRQSLGQGPEFLIYFQGTGAADDSGLPNDRFFAVRPEGSVSTLKIQRTERGDSAVYLCASSLSQGPYEQYFGPGTRLTVT.

This chain connects TRBV19 to TRBJ2-3; D not resolved. Germline V gives CDR1 LNHDA, CDR2 SQIVND (reference sequence). Between the trimmed V and J ends, which lost 7 bases and 0 bases, there was a span of 14 bases. The length of the CDR3 is 15 residues. CDR3 nucleotides: TGTGCCAGTACCTCAACTTCTACTAGCACAGATACGCAGTATTTT. It is translated as CASTSTSTSTDTQYF.

The rearrangement uses TRBV19 and TRBJ2-5, with D uncertain. CDR1 and CDR2 from the germline V gene are LNHDA and SQIVND (reference sequence). The germline V and J ends were trimmed by 2 bases and 0 bases, with 7 bases remaining between them. This CDR3 contains 14 residues. This CDR3 is CASSIPSDQETQYF. The CDR3, as DNA: TGTGCCAGTAGTATACCGTCCGACCAAGAGACCCAGTACTTC.

This chain links TRBV7-2 with TRBJ2-7; a possible D gene is TRBD1 (6 bases). Deletions cut 4 bases from V and 2 bases from J, with 27 bases between. CDR1 and CDR2 from the germline V gene are SGHTA and FQGNSA. This CDR3 has 19 amino acids. Written as DNA, the CDR3 is TGTGCCAGCAGCTCCCCACGAGTCGGGTTTCAGAGGGGGACCTACGAGCAGTACTTC. This codes for CASSSPRVGFQRGTYEQYF.

In its sample, this clone was seen once. The chain couples TRBV9 to TRBJ1-1; tentatively, D is TRBD1 (5 bases). Germline V lookup: CDR1 SGDLS, CDR2 YYNGEE. V lost 0 bases and J lost 3, with 15 bases in between. CDR3 length: 16 amino acids. CDR3 protein: CASSVVSGGGDTEAFF. CDR3 nucleotides: TGTGCCAGCAGCGTAGTCTCCGGGGGTGGCGACACTGAAGCTTTCTTT. The full variable domain, in which reference TRBV9 and TRBJ1-1 provide the parts outside the CDR3, is DSGVTQTPKHLITATGQRVTLRCSPRSGDLSVYWYQQSLDQGLQFLIQYYNGEERAKGNILERFSAQQFPDLHSELNLSSLELGDSALYFCASSVVSGGGDTEAFFGQGTRLTVV.

The rearrangement joins TRBV5-1 to TRBJ1-2, with TRBD1 identical over 7 bases. The CDR3 consists of 17 residues. The germline gives CDR1 SGHRS, CDR2 YFSETQ. The V segment lost 0 bases and the J segment 4 bases; nucleotides outside the gene matches: 12. The CDR3 reads CASSLGAGGTLSYGYTF. In DNA form, the CDR3 reads TGCGCCAGCAGCTTGGGGGCAGGGGGGACCCTCAGCTATGGCTACACCTTC. Using reference TRBV5-1 and TRBJ1-2 for the parts outside the CDR3, the full variable domain is KAGVTQTPRYLIKTRGQQVTLSCSPISGHRSVSWYQQTPGQGLQFLFEYFSETQRNKGNFPGRFSGRQFSNSRSEMNVSTLELGDSALYLCASSLGAGGTLSYGYTFGSGTRLTVV.

The chain combines TRBV25-1 with TRBJ2-2, with 7 bases lining up with TRBD1. Germline CDR1 MGHDK, CDR2 SYGVNS. The trim removed 7 bases at V and 2 bases at J, leaving 7 bases unmatched. The CDR3 is 15 residues long. Here the CDR3 DNA reads TGTGCCAGCACGAGGGGGCTAGGAAACACCGGGGAGCTGTTTTTT. It is translated as CASTRGLGNTGELFF.

This chain uses TRBV7-9 with TRBJ1-1; D is perhaps TRBD1 (6 bases). CDR3 length equals 16 residues. CDR1 SEHNR and CDR2 FQNEAQ come from the germline V gene (reference sequence). The V and J ends lost 2 bases and 1 base respectively, with 14 bases between them. In DNA form, the CDR3 reads TGTGCCAGCAGCTTACTTACAGGGTATGGGAACACTGAAGCTTTCTTT. Translating it yields CASSLLTGYGNTEAFF.

The gene calls are TRBV4-1 and TRBJ2-1; TRBD2 agrees at 13 bases. This CDR3 has 17 amino acids. V dropped 1 base and J dropped 5; count of bases not matched to a gene: 5. The germline V gene encodes CDR1 MGHRA and CDR2 YSYEKL. CDR3 sequence: CASSQVRLAGGHNEQFF. CDR3 bases: TGCGCCAGCAGCCAAGTTAGACTAGCGGGGGGACACAATGAGCAGTTCTTC.

The CDR3 coding sequence is TGTGCCAGCAGCCTGGGACAGGGGACCCCTGTTGGCTACACCTTC. As protein: CASSLGQGTPVGYTF. The rearrangement joins TRBV2 to TRBJ1-2; 10 bases fit TRBD1. Germline loops: CDR1 SNHLY, CDR2 FYNNEI. CDR3 size: 15 residues. With V trimmed by 6 bases and J by 7 bases, 11 bases remained unmatched.

The chain has TRBV5-1 and TRBJ1-1, with no clear D. CDR3 length: 15 amino acids. Germline lookup yields CDR1 SGHRS and CDR2 YFSETQ. V shed 2 bases and J shed 8 bases, with 19 bases lying between them. The CDR3 DNA reads as TGCGCCAGCAGCTTTTGGTCCACACGGGATTCAGAAGCTTTCTTT. Amino acid sequence: CASSFWSTRDSEAFF.